These 16 T cell receptor beta chains share one sample of origin, sequenced in a study of spatial heterogeneity in lung cancer (dated by TCRdb to the late 2010s). The sample's time point label, decoded: sample taken at primary tumor resection. Without any cell sorting, TCR sequencing was performed on whole RNA extracted either from tumor and nontumor lung tissue or from cryopreserved PBMC samples. The protocol used for the library was 5' RACE. Instrument on record: NextSeq 500. TCRdb took the public reads, trimmed them with fastp at Q25, ran MiXCR for clone calling and kept in-frame beta chains. Rows with a matching CDR3 protein are joined into one entry that keeps the most common DNA and genes. This sample gives 20,000 to 25,000 distinct CDR3 sequences in total; about 4.6% of them show up just once. The top ten hold 7% to 8.5% of the sample. The input for sequencing was PBMCs, taken at surgery. All receptors derive from a male donor with early-stage non-small cell lung cancer.

At least ten counts were recorded for this clonotype. J is TRBJ2-7 and V is TRBV7-9; D is ambiguous. Germline loops: CDR1 SEHNR, CDR2 FQNEAQ (reference sequence). The length of the CDR3 is 13 residues. Trimming took off 3 bases at V and 4 bases at J, with 10 bases between the two ends. The CDR3 sequence: CASSLGWGYEQYF. The CDR3 region has the DNA TGTGCCAGCAGCTTGGGGTGGGGTTACGAGCAGTACTTC.

This clonotype was seen only a few times. The chain links TRBV28 to TRBJ1-1; weak D call: TRBD1 (6 bases). Germline lookup yields CDR1 MDHEN and CDR2 SYDVKM. The CDR3 length is 17 residues. Trimming removed 1 base from V and 0 bases from J, with 15 bases in between. The CDR3 reads CASSLSKGGRMNTEAFF. CDR3 sequence (DNA): TGTGCCAGCAGTTTATCAAAAGGGGGTCGTATGAACACTGAAGCTTTCTTT.

This clonotype appeared many times. The chain employs TRBV28 and TRBJ1-2; D unclear. Germline CDR1 MDHEN, CDR2 SYDVKM. The CDR3 consists of 12 residues. V gave up 2 bases and J gave up 5 bases, with 6 bases separating them. CDR3 protein: CASSLIGYGYTF. The CDR3 DNA is TGTGCCAGCAGTTTAATAGGGTATGGCTACACCTTC.

Comment on this clonotype: With a much larger clone just one base away, this may be a read error. The V gene is TRBV18, the J gene TRBJ1-5; D is uncertain. The V gene's germline CDR1 is KGHSH and CDR2 LQKENI. This CDR3 is built from 13 residues. V was pared by 5 bases and J by 3 bases, with 8 bases between. The CDR3 coding sequence is TGTGCCAGCTCAACAGCCGACAATCAGCCCCAGCATTTT. Its translation: CASSTADNQPQHF.

This clonotype has at least ten counts. The chain couples TRBV7-2 to TRBJ2-3; 8 nucleotides line up with TRBD2. The ends lost 1 base at V and 4 bases at J; junction bases unmatched: 7. Per the germline V gene, CDR1 is SGHTA and CDR2 is FQGNSA. The length of the CDR3 is 16 residues. CDR3 nucleotides: TGTGCCAGCAGCTTAGGAGCGGGAGTGGGCTCAGATACGCAGTATTTT. Translated, it gives CASSLGAGVGSDTQYF. The full variable domain, completed using reference TRBV7-2 and TRBJ2-3, is GAGVSQSPSNKVTEKGKDVELRCDPISGHTALYWYRQSLGQGLEFLIYFQGNSAPDKSGLPSDRFSAERTGGSVSTLTIQRTQQEDSAVYLCASSLGAGVGSDTQYFGPGTRLTVL.

In its sample, this clonotype was seen a few times. The V and J genes are TRBV20-1 and TRBJ2-5; the D gene is possibly TRBD1 (7 bases). V shed 2 bases and J shed 1 base, with 17 bases lying between them. Germline assignment: CDR1 DFQATT and CDR2 SNEGSKA (reference sequence). This CDR3 region has 16 residues. The CDR3 DNA reads TGCAGTGCTAGACCCCTCGCGGGACAGCCCCAAGAGACCCAGTACTTC. Translating it yields CSARPLAGQPQETQYF.

A remark on this clonotype: This may come from a read error, since a much larger clone is one base off. The DNA of the CDR3 is TGTGCCAGCAGTGGAGAGATTAGCGGGAGCGATGAGCAGTTCTTC. Protein: CASSGEISGSDEQFF. The rearrangement uses TRBV6-1 and TRBJ2-1; 9 bases line up with TRBD2. Losses at the gene ends were 4 bases for V and 8 bases for J; bases not matched to a gene: 9. The CDR3 runs 15 residues. Germline V gives CDR1 MNHNS, CDR2 SASEGT.

The CDR3 DNA reads TGTGCCAGCAGCCCCGACAGAATCCAAGAGACCCAGTACTTC. Amino acids: CASSPDRIQETQYF. The J gene is TRBJ2-5, the V gene TRBV7-2, with D possibly TRBD1 on 5 matching bases. This CDR3 spans 14 amino acids. The V end was cut by 5 bases, the J end by 1 base, with 11 bases between. Germline values: CDR1 SGHTA, CDR2 FQGNSA.

This clonotype has a count of ten or more. The chain combines TRBV4-2 with TRBJ1-5; 7 positions agree with TRBD1. This CDR3 is built from 19 residues. J was trimmed by 1 base and V by 0 bases; bases with no gene match: 12. Germline V gives CDR1 LGHNA, CDR2 YNFKEQ. The CDR3 loop reads CASSQEAAPGGFSNQPQHF. CDR3 bases: TGTGCCAGCAGCCAAGAAGCCGCTCCAGGGGGTTTCAGCAATCAGCCCCAGCATTTT.

This clonotype was picked up many times. This sequence joins TRBV11-2 and TRBJ1-2; D gene unclear. Per germline, CDR1 SGHAT and CDR2 FQNNGV. The CDR3 extends over 15 amino acids. Trimming cost V 4 bases and J 4 bases, with 16 bases left between them. The CDR3 DNA is TGTGCCAGCAGCTCCCCTCGTTTCGCGCCCTATGGCTACACCTTC. It translates to CASSSPRFAPYGYTF.

This clonotype is classed as medium-sized. The V gene is TRBV2, the J gene TRBJ2-1; D gene ambiguous. V was clipped by 2 bases and J by 3 bases, with 5 bases between them. CDR1 and CDR2 (germline): SNHLY, FYNNEI. This CDR3 is 13 amino acids long. The CDR3 region has the DNA TGTGCCAGCAGTGAACCGAACTACAATGAGCAGTTCTTC. Protein: CASSEPNYNEQFF.

This clonotype counts as medium-sized. This chain joins TRBV7-8 and TRBJ1-5; 7 bases align to TRBD1. The CDR3 is 14 amino acids. V lost 3 bases to trimming and J lost 5 bases; unmatched junction nucleotides: 4. Germline V CDR1 and CDR2: SGHVS, FQNEAQ. CDR3 loop: CASSFDRADQPQHF. The CDR3 coding sequence is TGTGCCAGCAGCTTTGACAGGGCTGATCAGCCCCAGCATTTT.

This clonotype has ten or more counts. The chain couples TRBV5-1 to TRBJ1-3, with D possibly matching TRBD1 (6 bases). This CDR3 region has 14 residues. Trimming left V 6 bases short and J 3 bases short, with 13 bases between. Germline V gene sequence: CDR1 SGHRS, CDR2 YFSETQ. The CDR3 is CASTTGASGNTIYF. In DNA form, the CDR3 reads TGCGCCAGCACCACGGGGGCTAGTGGAAACACCATATATTTT.

This clonotype was seen at least ten times. This chain links TRBV29-1 with TRBJ2-1; 8 positions agree with TRBD1. This CDR3 has 13 residues. CDR1 and CDR2 from the germline V gene are SQVTM and ANQGSEA. The junction had 10 bases not matched to a gene; V was cut back by 5 bases and J by 10 bases. The CDR3, as DNA: TGCAGCGTTCCGAGGACAGGGAGCCACGAGCAGTTCTTC. It codes for CSVPRTGSHEQFF.

This clonotype was seen ten or more times. The chain has TRBV7-2 and TRBJ2-3, with 8 bases identical to TRBD1. This CDR3 region has 15 residues. Germline V lookup: CDR1 SGHTA, CDR2 FQGNSA. With V trimmed by 5 bases and J by 3 bases, 7 bases remained unmatched. The CDR3 bases are TGTGCCAGCAGCCCACGACAGGGGAGTACAGATACGCAGTATTTT. It translates to CASSPRQGSTDTQYF.

This clonotype came up many times. The chain uses TRBV4-2 and TRBJ1-1, with D unclear. The V gene's germline CDR1 is LGHNA and CDR2 YNFKEQ. The CDR3 loop spans 15 amino acids. V was clipped by 2 bases and J by 5 bases, with 15 bases between them. CDR3 in amino acids: CASSQPASGYTEAFF. CDR3 nucleotide sequence: TGTGCCAGCAGCCAACCGGCCTCGGGGTATACTGAAGCTTTCTTT.